Each of the 18 T cell receptor beta chains below was sequenced from the same sample in a study of regulatory T cells in long-lasting Graves disease. Time point noted: persistent/refractory GD, antithyroid drugs over 5 years with positive TRAb. Construction of the TCR library relied on RNA isolated from PBMCs. Through Arm-PCR of CDR3 regions and iRepertoire HTBI primers, TCR beta libraries were built. MiXCR was run by TCRdb on the multiplex PCR reads, yielding one entry per CDR3 protein. In the table there are about 400,000 distinct CDR3 sequences, around 21% of which are singletons. The material was peripheral blood mononuclear cells (PBMCs), obtained when the disease was refractory, from a patient treated with antithyroid drugs. The receptors derive from a female donor with Graves disease.

This clonotype was counted many times. The chain recombines TRBV11-2 with TRBJ2-5; TRBD1 matches 9 bases. This CDR3 comprises 15 residues. Germline V lookup: CDR1 SGHAT, CDR2 FQNNGV. The V and J ends lost 7 bases and 7 bases, in that order; junction bases with no gene match: 13. This chain's CDR3 is CASKTGTGLIGTQYF. The CDR3 DNA reads as TGTGCCAGCAAAACCGGGACAGGGCTTATCGGGACCCAGTACTTC.

This rearrangement joins TRBV24-1 to TRBJ2-3; a weak D match, TRBD2 (5 bases). V was clipped by 9 bases and J by 1 base, with 19 bases between them. CDR1 is KGHDR, CDR2 SFDVKD, per germline. The CDR3 consists of 16 residues. For the CDR3, the DNA is TGTGCCACCGCCTCAACGGGAACCTCGGGCACAGATACGCAGTATTTT. As protein: CATASTGTSGTDTQYF.

This clonotype was picked up many times. The chain recombines TRBV28 with TRBJ2-6; D is undetermined. The CDR3 runs 13 residues. The germline V gene has CDR1 MDHEN and CDR2 SYDVKM. Trimming removed 6 bases from V and 0 bases from J, with 3 bases in between. The DNA of the CDR3 is TGTGCCAGCAGAAACTCTGGGGCCAACGTCCTGACTTTC. Its protein product is CASRNSGANVLTF. The whole variable domain, remainder taken from reference TRBV28 and TRBJ2-6, is DVKVTQSSRYLVKRTGEKVFLECVQDMDHENMFWYRQDPGLGLRLIYFSYDVKMKEKGDIPEGYSVSREKKERFSLILESASTNQTSMYLCASRNSGANVLTFGAGSRLTVL.

The CDR3 region has the DNA TGTGCCAGCAGTCACACAGGGGCCACCGGGGAGCTGTTTTTT. It yields the protein CASSHTGATGELFF. The chain has TRBV6-1 and TRBJ2-2; 7 positions match TRBD1. Germline values: CDR1 MNHNS, CDR2 SASEGT. J was trimmed by 4 bases and V by 5 bases; bases with no gene match: 4. The CDR3 length is 14 residues.

This clonotype showed up many times. The rearrangement links TRBV2 to TRBJ2-5; D not certain. Trimming took 3 bases from V and 4 from J, leaving 6 bases between them. The CDR3 runs 12 residues. CDR1 and CDR2 from the germline V gene are SNHLY and FYNNEI. The CDR3: CASSDHRETQYF. The CDR3 DNA sequence: TGTGCCAGCAGTGACCATAGAGAGACCCAGTACTTC.

A word on this clonotype: A read error may produce the germline difference seen at one junction end. The chain carries TRBV5-1 and TRBJ2-7, with a possible D match to TRBD2 (5 bases). CDR1 and CDR2 from the germline V gene are SGHRS and YFSETQ. The CDR3 sequence is 14 residues long. The CDR3 spells CASGLRASSYEQYF. The DNA for the CDR3 is TGCGCCAGCGGCTTGAGGGCTAGCTCCTACGAGCAGTACTTC. Looking up the rest from reference TRBV5-1 and TRBJ2-7 gives the full variable domain: KAGVTQTPRYLIKTRGQQVTLSCSPISGHRSVSWYQQTPGQGLQFLFEYFSETQRNKGNFPGRFSGRQFSNSRSEMNVSTLELGDSALYLCASGLRASSYEQYFGPGTRLTVT.

This clonotype was recorded many times. V and J are TRBV12-3 or TRBV12-4 and TRBJ1-2; tentative D call: TRBD1 (5 bases). V was cut by 3 bases and J by 8 bases, with 16 bases left in between. The CDR3 has 14 amino acids. CDR3 in DNA: TGTGCCAGCAGTTTCCGCAGGGCCCGTGGGGGCTACACCTTC. It encodes CASSFRRARGGYTF.

This clonotype occurred a few times. The genes are TRBV11-2 and TRBJ2-1, with 8 bases that match TRBD2. Germline assignment: CDR1 SGHAT and CDR2 FQNNGV. V lost 8 bases, J lost 6 bases, and 21 bases stayed unmatched. The CDR3 totals 18 residues. Here the CDR3 DNA reads TGTGCCAGCGGATCAAGCGGGGGACTAGTCGCGGGGGGCAATGAGCAGTTCTTC. The encoded protein is CASGSSGGLVAGGNEQFF.

Many counts were recorded for this clonotype. V is TRBV28 and J is TRBJ2-7; unclear D gene. V was cut by 6 bases and J by 2 bases, with 11 bases left in between. The CDR3 extends over 13 amino acids. The germline V gene has CDR1 MDHEN and CDR2 SYDVKM. Here the CDR3 reads CASSFGLAYEQYF. DNA for the CDR3: TGTGCCAGCAGCTTCGGGCTAGCCTACGAGCAGTACTTC. Drawing the rest from reference TRBV28 and TRBJ2-7, the complete variable domain is DVKVTQSSRYLVKRTGEKVFLECVQDMDHENMFWYRQDPGLGLRLIYFSYDVKMKEKGDIPEGYSVSREKKERFSLILESASTNQTSMYLCASSFGLAYEQYFGPGTRLTVT.

In its sample, this clonotype was seen many times. The chain links TRBV28 to TRBJ2-7, with 11 bases fitting TRBD2. V shed 6 bases and J 3 bases; nucleotides not matched to a gene: 13. The CDR3 has 17 residues. The germline gives CDR1 MDHEN, CDR2 SYDVKM. CDR3 bases: TGTGCCAGCAGGGATAGAACCGGGACTAGCGGTTACTACGAGCAGTACTTC. It specifies CASRDRTGTSGYYEQYF.

This clonotype was seen a few times. This rearrangement joins TRBV5-6 to TRBJ2-7; the match to TRBD1 covers 8 bases. There are 16 residues in the CDR3. V trimming: 4 bases; J trimming: 2 bases; junction bases outside the gene matches: 11. Germline V gives CDR1 SGHDT, CDR2 YYEEEE. The CDR3 reads CASSPEPGQGTYEQYF. CDR3 nucleotide sequence: TGTGCCAGCAGCCCCGAACCAGGACAGGGCACCTACGAGCAGTACTTC.

This clonotype was detected ten times or more. The V gene is TRBV20-1, the J gene TRBJ1-1, with 9 nucleotides matching TRBD1. The germline V gene has CDR1 DFQATT and CDR2 SNEGSKA (reference sequence). This CDR3 comprises 15 residues. Trimming removed 3 bases from V and 6 bases from J; junction bases left unmatched: 11. The CDR3 here is CSARGGQGTSAEAFF. CDR3 DNA sequence: TGCAGTGCTAGGGGTGGACAGGGGACATCGGCTGAAGCTTTCTTT.

This clonotype came up many times. The J gene is TRBJ2-7, the V gene TRBV7-8, with 7 bases fitting TRBD2. The CDR3 runs to 16 residues. Unmatched junction bases numbered 14, after V lost 5 bases and J lost 4 bases. Germline CDR1 reads SGHVS; CDR2 reads FQNEAQ. The CDR3 DNA reads TGTGCCAGCAGCCCAGGACTAGTTGCCAGAAGGTACGAGCAGTACTTC. Translating gives CASSPGLVARRYEQYF.

In this sample, this clonotype turned up a few times. CDR3 DNA sequence: TGCGCCAGCAGCTTGGACCCCCTCGCGAACACCGGGGAGCTGTTTTTT. Translation gives CASSLDPLANTGELFF. The gene calls are TRBV5-1 and TRBJ2-2, with no clear D. V gave up 0 bases and J gave up 0 bases, with 9 bases separating them. Looked up from germline, CDR1 is SGHRS and CDR2 is YFSETQ. The CDR3 runs to 16 residues.

In its sample, this clonotype was seen many times. V and J are TRBV9 and TRBJ1-2; the match to TRBD1 covers 8 bases. Germline V gives CDR1 SGDLS, CDR2 YYNGEE. The CDR3 has 16 amino acids. V lost 1 base and J lost 7; bases outside the gene matches: 12. CDR3 region: CASSVTGPGGLSGYTF. DNA of the CDR3: TGTGCCAGCAGCGTAACCGGGCCAGGGGGCTTAAGTGGCTACACCTTC.

This clonotype was found many times. The chain links TRBV28 to TRBJ2-2; D is ambiguous. The germline CDR1 and CDR2 sequences are MDHEN and SYDVKM. The CDR3 consists of 12 residues. The V gene lost 3 bases and the J gene lost 6 bases, with 5 bases spanning the gap. The CDR3 coding sequence is TGTGCCAGCAGTTTCGGGTCCGGGGAGCTGTTTTTT. Translated, it gives CASSFGSGELFF.

This clonotype was seen many times. The chain links TRBV6-1 to TRBJ2-7; TRBD1 might be the D (6 bases). Germline V gives CDR1 MNHNS, CDR2 SASEGT. Trimming cost V 8 bases and J 3 bases, with 17 bases left between them. CDR3 length equals 14 residues. CDR3 in DNA: TGTGCCAGCCGGACCTACAGGGATCGCTACGAGCAGTACTTC. This codes for CASRTYRDRYEQYF.

At least ten counts were recorded for this clonotype. The chain links TRBV7-2 to TRBJ1-5; TRBD1 agrees at 7 bases. Germline V gene sequence: CDR1 SGHTA, CDR2 FQGNSA. This CDR3 region has 15 residues. With V trimmed by 4 bases and J by 4 bases, 7 bases remained unmatched. For the CDR3, the DNA is TGTGCCAGCAGCTCAGGGGACAGCCCAAATCAGCCCCAGCATTTT. Translation gives CASSSGDSPNQPQHF.